One and the same sample provided the 29 T cell receptor beta chains below, sequenced in a study of T cells in women clearing cervical HPV infection. The data were produced by immunoSEQ multiplex PCR, yet TCRdb's version contains in-frame clones alone and is incomplete. Its listing shows tens of thousands of clones. The specimen was blood buffy coat. The receptors derive from a woman aged 18-69 years with a cervical HPV16 infection that either progressed to CIN3+ or cleared (not recorded which).

As concerns this clone: With the read ending 3 residues before the CDR3 end, the germline J gene is used to fill in that end. This chain connects TRBV5-6 to TRBJ1-3, with 7 bases identical to TRBD1. The germline V gene has CDR1 SGHDT and CDR2 YYEEEE. With 0 bases clipped from V and 4 bases from J, the junction kept 4 bases outside the gene matches. This CDR3 region has 15 residues. CDR3 amino acids: CASSLAGGEGNTIYF. The sequenced CDR3 bases are TGTGCCAGCAGCTTGGCAGGGGGAGAAGGAAACACC.

This chain's CDR3 is CASSSGSRGRNIQYF. The part of the CDR3 DNA that was read is TGTGCCAGCAGCTCCGGCTCCAGGGGTCGGAACATT. The gene calls are TRBV7-2 and TRBJ2-4, with D perhaps TRBD1 (6 bases). The missing CDR3 end, 3 residues past where the read stops, is filled in from the germline J gene. Germline CDR1 reads SGHTA; CDR2 reads FQGNSA. V lost 4 bases and J lost 7, with 17 bases in between. The CDR3 sequence is 15 residues long. The whole variable domain, filled in from reference TRBV7-2 and TRBJ2-4, reads GAGVSQSPSNKVTEKGKDVELRCDPISGHTALYWYRQSLGQGLEFLIYFQGNSAPDKSGLPSDRFSAERTGGSVSTLTIQRTQQEDSAVYLCASSSGSRGRNIQYFGAGTRLSVL.

The DNA read from the CDR3 is TGTGCCAGCAGTGAGCAGGGAGATAGTTCCTACGAG. Translated, it gives CASSEQGDSSYE. The CDR3 as a whole reads CASSEQGDSSYEQYF. The chain employs TRBV6-1 and TRBJ2-7; either TRBD1 or TRBD2 may supply D (5 bases each). The read gets to within 3 residues of the CDR3 end, and the germline J gene fills in the rest. Deletions cut 3 bases from V and 1 base from J, with 13 bases between. Germline-derived CDR1 and CDR2 are MNHNS and SASEGT. The CDR3 runs to 15 residues.

About this clone: The read stops 3 residues short of the end of the CDR3; the missing end is completed from the germline J gene. The chain employs TRBV5-1 and TRBJ2-1; 7 nucleotides agree with TRBD1. Germline CDR1 SGHRS, CDR2 YFSETQ. The J segment lost 9 bases and the V segment lost 3 bases, leaving 3 bases of the junction unmatched. CDR3 size: 12 residues. CDR3 region: CASSSTGVEQFF. The part of the CDR3 DNA that was read is TGCGCCAGCAGCTCCACAGGGGTTGAG.

As for this clone: The read terminates 3 residues before the CDR3 end, so the remaining end is supplied by the germline J gene. V gene TRBV4-1 combines with J gene TRBJ2-2; D may be TRBD2 (6 bases). The CDR3 is made up of 14 amino acids. Germline values: CDR1 MGHRA, CDR2 YSYEKL. V was pared by 4 bases and J by 4 bases, with 10 bases between. CDR3 sequence reads: CASSLTRRTGELFF. CDR3 DNA, as far as it was read: TGCGCCAGCAGCCTGACTAGACGCACCGGGGAG.

Turning to this clone: The read is 3 residues too short to cover the CDR3 end, so that end is filled in from the germline J gene. The chain carries TRBV30 and TRBJ2-3; D possibly uses TRBD1 or TRBD2 (7 bases each). Germline V gene data show CDR1 as GTSNPN and CDR2 as SVGIG (reference sequence). This CDR3 is built from 14 residues. The CDR3 loop is CAWTPGGGRETQYF. CDR3 DNA, as far as it was read: TGTGCCTGGACCCCAGGGGGAGGGAGAGAGACG.

Comment on this clone: The read halts 3 residues ahead of the CDR3 end, with the missing end drawn from the germline J gene. The rearrangement joins TRBV7-2 to TRBJ1-3, with TRBD1 as a possible D gene (5 bases). Germline V gene data show CDR1 as SGHTA and CDR2 as FQGNSA. This CDR3 comprises 17 residues. V lost 0 bases and J lost 0, with 12 bases in between. This CDR3 is CASSLAYRQGSGNTIYF. The sequenced part of the CDR3 DNA is TGTGCCAGCAGCTTAGCGTACCGGCAGGGCTCTGGAAACACC.

Turning to this clone: The read comes to an end 3 residues before the CDR3 does, leaving the germline J gene to fill in the end. This chain connects TRBV13 to TRBJ1-1, with TRBD1 identical over 7 bases. The CDR3 covers 15 residues. In germline, CDR1 is PRHDT, CDR2 FYEKMQ (reference sequence). The V and J ends lost 5 bases and 2 bases, in that order; junction bases with no gene match: 8. This CDR3 is CASSPTTGSNTEAFF. The covered CDR3 bases are TGTGCCAGCAGCCCCACGACAGGGTCCAACACTGAA.

In regard to this clone: The CDR3 extends 3 residues past the end of the read, so its final part is completed from the germline J gene. The chain combines TRBV12-3 or TRBV12-4 with TRBJ1-6; TRBD1 matches 9 bases. V lost 6 bases to trimming and J lost 6 bases; unmatched junction nucleotides: 6. The CDR3 has 15 residues. The part of the CDR3 DNA that was read is TGTGCCAGCAGCGCCGGGACAGGGATTAATTCACCC. Residues: CASSAGTGINSP. The entire CDR3 reads CASSAGTGINSPLHF.

Note on this clone: Coverage ceases 3 residues before the CDR3 finishes, and the germline J gene fills in the end. The chain combines TRBV9 with TRBJ2-2; D gene unclear. Germline V gives CDR1 SGDLS, CDR2 YYNGEE. V was cut by 1 base and J by 2 bases, with 12 bases left in between. The CDR3 spans 16 residues. The sequenced part of the CDR3 DNA is TGTGCCAGCAGCGTATTGGGTAGCCAAAACACCGGGGAG. The encoded protein is CASSVLGSQNTGE. The full-length CDR3 reads as CASSVLGSQNTGELFF.

Details on this clone: One end of the junction does not line up with germline, which may come from a read error. The read terminates 3 residues ahead of where the CDR3 ends, so the germline J gene completes it. The chain links TRBV4-2 to TRBJ2-7; D not resolved. CDR3 size: 15 residues. From germline, CDR1 is LGHNA and CDR2 YNFKEQ. CDR3 in amino acids: CASSEAGFSSYEQYF. Incomplete CDR3 DNA: TGCGCCAGCAGCGAAGCCGGGTTCTCATCCTACGAG.

Remarks on this clone: The sequenced fragment ends 3 residues before the CDR3 boundary, so the rest is inferred from the germline J gene. The rearrangement joins TRBV20-1 to TRBJ2-5, with D perhaps matching TRBD1 (6 bases). Trimming cost V 3 bases and J 2 bases, with 13 bases left between them. This CDR3 comprises 14 residues. Germline CDR1 reads DFQATT; CDR2 reads SNEGSKA (reference sequence). The CDR3 bases that were read are TGCAGTGCTAGGGTAGCGAGGGGGCAAGAGACC. Residues: CSARVARGQET. The full CDR3 reads CSARVARGQETQYF.

Concerning this clone: The junction differs from germline at one of its ends, possibly a read error. The CDR3 end falls 3 residues outside the read, so it is completed with the germline J gene. The V call is TRBV7-7, the J call TRBJ2-2, with 10 bases aligning to TRBD1. The CDR3 runs to 15 residues. Germline V gene data show CDR1 as SSHAT and CDR2 as FNYEAQ (reference sequence). The DNA read from the CDR3 is TGTGCTAGCAGCAAACGGACAGGGGGCACCGGGGAG. Amino acid sequence: CASSKRTGGTGE. The entire CDR3 protein reads CASSKRTGGTGELFF.

Regarding this clone: The read ends 3 residues shy of where the CDR3 ends; the end is completed using the germline J gene. The chain carries TRBV5-4 and TRBJ1-2, with a possible D match to TRBD1 (6 bases). Germline CDR1 SGHNT, CDR2 YYREEE (reference sequence). The CDR3 is made up of 15 amino acids. The part of the CDR3 DNA that was read is TGTGCCAGCAGCGTGCCGGGACAACCCAGCGAGGGC. Encoded protein: CASSVPGQPSEG. The complete CDR3 sequence is CASSVPGQPSEGYTF.

Comment on this clone: Sequencing ends 3 residues short of the CDR3 end; the germline J gene provides the rest. V usage is TRBV5-1 and J usage is TRBJ1-1, with TRBD1 as a possible D gene (5 bases). Germline values: CDR1 SGHRS, CDR2 YFSETQ. This CDR3 region has 18 residues. The V end lost 1 base, the J end lost 0 bases, and 19 bases lay between the germline ends. CDR3 amino acids: CASSLLSRGEGVNTEAFF. CDR3 DNA (partial): TGCGCCAGCAGCTTGTTATCAAGAGGGGAGGGAGTGAACACTGAA.

Points on this clone: The sequence runs out 3 residues before the end of the CDR3; the remainder is reconstructed from the germline J gene. Distinct nucleotide sequences in the sample also encode this CDR3. V is TRBV6-2 or TRBV6-3 and J is TRBJ1-2, with 7 nucleotides matching TRBD1. Germline-derived CDR1 and CDR2 are MNHEY and SVGEGT. The CDR3 is 16 amino acids. The ends lost 6 bases at V and 3 bases at J; junction bases unmatched: 13. This CDR3 reads CASSFPGQKKDYGYTF. CDR3 DNA (partial): TGTGCCAGCAGCTTTCCGGGACAGAAGAAGGACTATGGC.

Worth noting for this clone: The CDR3 extends 3 residues past the end of the read, so its final part is completed from the germline J gene. The rearrangement links TRBV7-9 to TRBJ1-2; 8 nucleotides align to TRBD1. The CDR3 is 14 residues long. The V and J ends lost 5 bases and 4 bases, in that order; junction bases with no gene match: 6. Germline CDR1 and CDR2: SEHNR and FQNEAQ (reference sequence). Partial CDR3 DNA: TGTGCCAGCAGCAATGACAGGGGAAGCTATGGC. It codes for CASSNDRGSYG. The full CDR3 reads CASSNDRGSYGYTF. Full variable domain (missing parts from reference TRBV7-9 and TRBJ1-2): DTGVSQNPRHKITKRGQNVTFRCDPISEHNRLYWYRQTLGQGPEFLTYFQNEAQLEKSRLLSDRFSAERPKGSFSTLEIQRTEQGDSAMYLCASSNDRGSYGYTFGSGTRLTVV.

As to this clone: The observed sequence ends 3 residues before the CDR3 terminus, with the missing tail filled in from the germline J gene. The rearrangement uses TRBV13 and TRBJ2-3, with 10 nucleotides matching TRBD2. Trimming removed 1 base from V and 3 bases from J; junction bases left unmatched: 16. Germline CDR1 PRHDT, CDR2 FYEKMQ (reference sequence). This CDR3 spans 20 amino acids. The CDR3 DNA, read in part, is TGTGCCAGCAGCTTAGCCTTTCCCCGGCCGGGACTAGCGTTTACAGATACG. This translates into CASSLAFPRPGLAFTDT. The complete CDR3 protein is CASSLAFPRPGLAFTDTQYF.

About this clone: The CDR3 is cut off 3 residues early in the read; its end comes from the germline J gene. The chain carries TRBV7-9 and TRBJ2-3, with 12 bases aligning to TRBD2. CDR1 and CDR2 (germline): SEHNR, FQNEAQ (reference sequence). This CDR3 comprises 15 residues. The ends lost 5 bases at V and 5 bases at J; junction bases unmatched: 5. CDR3 region: CASSNLAGGQDTQYF. The covered CDR3 bases are TGTGCCAGCAGCAACCTAGCGGGGGGGCAAGATACG.

A remark on this clone: The read halts 3 residues ahead of the CDR3 end, with the missing end drawn from the germline J gene. The V call is TRBV12-3 or TRBV12-4, the J call TRBJ2-7, with 12 bases lining up with TRBD2. Trimming removed 6 bases from V and 5 bases from J; junction bases left unmatched: 8. CDR3 length: 15 amino acids. The CDR3 reads CASSQLAGGSHEQYF. The CDR3 DNA, read in part, is TGTGCCAGCAGCCAGCTAGCGGGGGGGTCCCACGAG.

A note on this clone: The CDR3 is cut off 3 residues early in the read; its end comes from the germline J gene. The chain joins TRBV10-2 to TRBJ1-5, with a weak D call TRBD1 (6 bases). The V end lost 4 bases, the J end lost 2 bases, and 12 bases lay between the germline ends. Germline V gene data show CDR1 as WSHSY and CDR2 as SAAADI. This CDR3 spans 15 amino acids. This chain's CDR3 is CASSGRGRGNQPQHF. Partial CDR3 DNA: TGCGCCAGCAGTGGCAGGGGTAGGGGCAATCAGCCC.

Remarks on this clone: The read gets to within 3 residues of the CDR3 end, and the germline J gene fills in the rest. J is TRBJ1-2 and V is TRBV12-3 or TRBV12-4, with D perhaps TRBD1 (6 bases). V was pared by 6 bases and J by 6 bases, with 11 bases between. The CDR3 sequence is 12 residues long. CDR3 sequence: CASSQGRNGYTF. The sequenced part of the CDR3 DNA is TGTGCCAGCAGCCAGGGGAGGAATGGC.

Comments on this clone: The read is 3 residues too short to cover the CDR3 end, so that end is filled in from the germline J gene. The sample holds other DNA sequences that translate to the same CDR3. The chain carries TRBV4-1 and TRBJ2-7; perhaps TRBD2 as D (7 bases). Trimming took 3 bases from V and 2 from J, leaving 17 bases between them. The CDR3 length is 16 residues. CDR1 and CDR2 from the germline V gene are MGHRA and YSYEKL. CDR3 sequence reads: CASSQGAREGAYEQYF. Partial CDR3 DNA: TGCGCCAGCAGCCAGGGCGCGAGGGAGGGGGCCTACGAG.

In the case of this clone: The read terminates 3 residues before the CDR3 end, so the remaining end is supplied by the germline J gene. The chain recombines TRBV4-1 with TRBJ2-1; no clear D gene. This CDR3 has 17 residues. From germline, CDR1 is MGHRA and CDR2 YSYEKL. Trimming stripped 0 bases from V and 7 bases from J, with 19 bases between. CDR3 DNA, as far as it was read: TGCGCCAGCAGCCAAGATGATGGTAGAAGGGTTGCAAATGAG. Its translation is CASSQDDGRRVANE. The whole CDR3 sequence is CASSQDDGRRVANEQFF.

Concerning this clone: The CDR3 is cut off 3 residues early in the read; its end comes from the germline J gene. This rearrangement joins TRBV7-2 to TRBJ1-6; a possible D gene is TRBD1 (6 bases). Trimming left V 3 bases short and J 12 bases short, with 18 bases between. The CDR3 is 15 amino acids. CDR1 is SGHTA and CDR2 is FQGNSA in the germline V gene. The CDR3 bases that were read are TGTGCCAGCAGCTTGGACGGGACACCCTCACTACCC. Protein product: CASSLDGTPSLP. The CDR3, in full, reads CASSLDGTPSLPLHF.

Turning to this clone: The observed sequence ends 3 residues before the CDR3 terminus, with the missing tail filled in from the germline J gene. The rearrangement joins TRBV7-9 to TRBJ2-1; no clear D gene. V gave up 5 bases and J gave up 3 bases, with 5 bases separating them. CDR3 length equals 12 residues. CDR1 and CDR2 (germline): SEHNR, FQNEAQ (reference sequence). CDR3 DNA, as far as it was read: TGTGCCAGCAGCGCCAGCTACAATGAG. Amino acids: CASSASYNE. The whole CDR3 region reads CASSASYNEQFF.

CDR3 sequence: CSARDVGLAGGGTDTQYF. Incomplete CDR3 DNA: TGCAGTGCTAGAGATGTGGGGCTAGCGGGGGGGGGCACAGATACG. The gene calls are TRBV20-1 and TRBJ2-3, with 12 bases identical to TRBD2. The read terminates 3 residues ahead of where the CDR3 ends, so the germline J gene completes it. J gave up 1 base and V 0 bases, and 8 bases lay outside the gene matches. Germline V lookup: CDR1 DFQATT, CDR2 SNEGSKA (reference sequence). The CDR3 runs 18 residues.

A note on this clone: The observed sequence ends 3 residues before the CDR3 terminus, with the missing tail filled in from the germline J gene. The rearrangement uses TRBV12-3 or TRBV12-4 and TRBJ1-2, with no clear D. The CDR3 spans 16 residues. Trimming removed 1 base at V and 5 bases at J, with 17 bases between. This CDR3 reads CASSLESRTVPYGYTF. The sequenced CDR3 bases are TGTGCCAGCAGTTTAGAAAGCCGAACGGTCCCTTATGGC.

Concerning this clone: Read data end 3 residues before the CDR3 end; the end is taken from the germline J gene. The chain combines TRBV5-1 with TRBJ1-1, with D perhaps matching TRBD1 (5 bases). The CDR3 runs 14 residues. Germline CDR1 is SGHRS and CDR2 is YFSETQ. The CDR3 bases that were read are TGCGCCAGCAGCTTGGGGCAGGGCAAAGGGGAA. Its protein product is CASSLGQGKGE. The whole CDR3 region reads CASSLGQGKGEAFF.